A selection of T cell receptor beta chains follows, all from one sample in a study of T cell responses to AZD1222 COVID-19 vaccine. This table comes from immunoSEQ multiplex PCR, and its TCRdb copy is limited to in-frame clones, with some not included. The sample carries about 120,000 clones, 70% to 90% recorded once. The sample in question was peripheral blood, obtained on day 0 of AZD1222 vaccination. These receptors all come from an adult in good health. Each CDR3 is given with its conserved first and last residue. The D gene is left open where the match is weak. Only part of the rows carry a size: once, few, many, or a class if the clone is expanded.

V gene: TRBV4-3
J gene: TRBJ2-1
clone size: NA
D gene: TRBD2
CDR3 protein: CASSPRLAHNEQFF
CDR3 DNA: TGCGCCAGCAGCCCCCGACTAGCCCACAATGAGCAGTTCTTC

V gene: TRBV19
J gene: TRBJ2-7
clone size: once
D gene: TRBD1
CDR3 protein: CASSQTGDSTYEQYF
CDR3 DNA: TGTGCCAGTAGTCAGACAGGGGATTCCACCTACGAGCAGTACTTC

V gene: TRBV3-1/TRBV3-2
J gene: TRBJ2-3
clone size: NA
D gene: TRBD1
CDR3 protein: CASSHSRDRGADTQYF
CDR3 DNA: TGTGCCAGCAGCCATTCCCGGGACAGGGGTGCTGATACGCAGTATTTT

V gene: TRBV1
J gene: TRBJ1-2
clone size: NA
D gene: NA
CDR3 protein: CTSSQGARQGPHGYTF
CDR3 DNA: TGCACCAGCAGCCAGGGGGCCAGACAGGGCCCCCATGGCTACACCTTC

V gene: TRBV7-9
J gene: TRBJ1-1
clone size: NA
D gene: NA
CDR3 protein: CASTTVAGANTEAFF
CDR3 DNA: TGTGCCAGCACCACTGTTGCAGGGGCGAACACTGAAGCTTTCTTT

V gene: TRBV2
J gene: TRBJ1-1
clone size: NA
D gene: NA
CDR3 protein: CASGQHMNTEAFF
CDR3 DNA: TGTGCCAGCGGTCAGCACATGAACACTGAAGCTTTCTTT

V gene: TRBV5-1
J gene: TRBJ1-1
clone size: NA
D gene: NA
CDR3 protein: CASSVDLGTEAFF
CDR3 DNA: TGCGCCAGCAGCGTGGACCTTGGCACTGAAGCTTTCTTT

V gene: TRBV27
J gene: TRBJ2-6
clone size: NA
D gene: NA
CDR3 protein: CASSPWRASGANVLTF
CDR3 DNA: TGTGCCAGCAGCCCATGGAGGGCGTCCGGGGCCAACGTCCTGACTTTC

V gene: TRBV28
J gene: TRBJ2-7
clone size: few
D gene: NA
CDR3 protein: CATRGKPEQYF
CDR3 DNA: TGTGCCACCAGGGGTAAACCCGAGCAGTACTTC

V gene: TRBV19
J gene: TRBJ2-5
clone size: once
D gene: TRBD1
CDR3 protein: CASGQGEETQYF
CDR3 DNA: TGTGCCAGCGGACAGGGGGAAGAGACCCAGTACTTC

V gene: TRBV14
J gene: TRBJ1-4
clone size: NA
D gene: NA
CDR3 protein: CASSRRGSPATNEKLFF
CDR3 DNA: TGTGCCAGCAGTCGACGGGGCAGCCCAGCAACTAATGAAAAACTGTTTTTT